This T cell receptor beta chain is from a study of shared T cell receptors in the human thymus. The CDR3 loop spans 17 amino acids. The repertoire was sequenced with immunoSEQ multiplex PCR; TCRdb's copy has only in-frame clones and lacks some. The sample includes 700,000 or so clones, approximately 85% seen only once; the top ten take roughly 0.01%. These data were also reused for a study on human thymus T cells. That paper notes: Thymic resections from corrective heart surgery supplied the tissue. Thymic and blood repertoires seemed to show skewed V and J gene use.

J is TRBJ1-6 and V is TRBV21-1. TRBV21-1 is flagged as a pseudogene. Source material: thymocytes. The clonotype originates from a girl under three years old with a congenital heart defect. The CDR3: CASSKDGNLWYNSPLHF. The DNA of the CDR3 is TGTGCCAGCAGCAAAGACGGGAATCTGTGGTATAATTCACCCCTCCACTTT.